Listed below are T cell receptor beta chains from one sample, sequenced in a study of shared clonotypes between healthy human individuals. Sequencing used immunoSEQ multiplex PCR; TCRdb keeps in-frame clones, though not all of them. Found here are 450,000 or so clones, over 60% of them singletons; the top ten hold about 11%. The sample taken for sequencing was PBMCs. These TCRs come from a woman aged 40 to 50 in good health. Some clones in this sample may be carry-over from other donors' samples. CDR3s include the opening cysteine and the closing phenylalanine or tryptophan. The order of the fields is clone size, J gene, V gene, D gene, CDR3 protein, CDR3 DNA. A D gene is named only where the DNA matches it firmly. Rows may omit the clone size; those that give it use once, few, many or a size class.

size: -
J: TRBJ2-7
V: TRBV27
D: TRBD2
CDR3: CASSNIRLAGGHAYEQYF
DNA: TGTGCCAGCAGCAACATACGACTAGCGGGAGGCCATGCATACGAGCAGTACTTC

size: once
J: TRBJ1-5
V: TRBV28
D: -
CDR3: CASKRGQGFDQPQHF
DNA: TGTGCCAGCAAGAGGGGCCAGGGCTTCGATCAGCCCCAGCATTTT

size: -
J: TRBJ2-7
V: TRBV29-1
D: TRBD1
CDR3: CSVEDRYRGYEQYF
DNA: TGCAGCGTTGAAGATCGCTACAGGGGGTACGAGCAGTACTTC

size: -
J: TRBJ2-1
V: TRBV7-9
D: -
CDR3: CASSLSGVYNEQFF
DNA: TGTGCCAGCAGCTTGAGCGGAGTCTACAATGAGCAGTTCTTC

size: -
J: TRBJ1-2
V: TRBV5-4
D: -
CDR3: CASSSPTGMSYGYTF
DNA: TGTGCCAGCAGCTCCCCTACAGGGATGAGCTATGGCTACACCTTC

size: -
J: TRBJ1-5
V: TRBV2
D: -
CDR3: CASSGGAYANQPQHF
DNA: TGTGCCAGCAGTGGGGGCGCTTATGCCAATCAGCCCCAGCATTTT

size: -
J: TRBJ2-5
V: TRBV6-5
D: TRBD2
CDR3: CASTKTSGGTETQYF
DNA: TGTGCCAGCACCAAGACTAGCGGTGGGACTGAGACCCAGTACTTC

size: -
J: TRBJ2-1
V: TRBV19
D: -
CDR3: CASRGGVSSYNEQFF
DNA: TGTGCCAGTAGAGGTGGGGTCAGCTCCTACAATGAGCAGTTCTTC

size: -
J: TRBJ2-1
V: TRBV4-2
D: -
CDR3: CASSHREGNEQFF
DNA: TGTGCCAGCAGCCACCGCGAGGGAAATGAGCAGTTCTTC

size: -
J: TRBJ2-3
V: TRBV7-9
D: -
CDR3: CASSRQDGITQYF
DNA: TGTGCCAGCAGTAGACAAGACGGAATTACGCAGTATTTT

size: -
J: TRBJ2-3
V: TRBV9
D: TRBD2
CDR3: CASSAQTRTSGRTDTQYF
DNA: TGTGCCAGCAGCGCTCAAACTCGGACTAGCGGACGCACAGATACGCAGTATTTT

size: -
J: TRBJ2-7
V: TRBV18
D: TRBD2
CDR3: CASSPSTSGSYEQYF
DNA: TGTGCCAGCTCACCCTCCACTAGCGGGAGCTACGAGCAGTACTTC

size: once
J: TRBJ2-2
V: TRBV13
D: -
CDR3: CASSPPNTGELFF
DNA: TGTGCCAGCAGCCCTCCGAACACCGGGGAGCTGTTTTTT

size: few
J: TRBJ1-5
V: TRBV15
D: -
CDR3: CATSRERFGQPQHF
DNA: TGTGCCACCAGCAGAGAGCGGTTCGGTCAGCCCCAGCATTTT

size: -
J: TRBJ2-7
V: TRBV2
D: TRBD1
CDR3: CASSMGQGQGYEQYF
DNA: TGTGCCAGTTCAATGGGACAGGGTCAAGGCTACGAGCAGTACTTC

size: once
J: TRBJ2-7
V: TRBV7-2
D: TRBD2
CDR3: CASSQTSGRATVQYF
DNA: TGTGCCAGCAGCCAGACTAGCGGGAGGGCCACGGTGCAGTACTTC

size: -
J: TRBJ2-1
V: TRBV5-4
D: -
CDR3: CASSLRWGALGEQFF
DNA: TGTGCCAGCAGCTTGAGATGGGGGGCCTTGGGTGAGCAGTTCTTC

size: -
J: TRBJ1-5
V: TRBV7-8
D: -
CDR3: CASSSGQDSNQPQHF
DNA: TGTGCCAGCAGCTCAGGGCAGGATAGCAATCAGCCCCAGCATTTT

size: -
J: TRBJ2-7
V: TRBV5-1
D: -
CDR3: CASSLGVGSSYEQYF
DNA: TGCGCCAGCAGCTTGGGGGTCGGGAGCTCCTACGAGCAGTACTTC

size: -
J: TRBJ1-3
V: TRBV6-5
D: -
CDR3: CASKPDGSSGNTIYF
DNA: TGTGCCAGCAAACCCGACGGCAGCTCTGGAAACACCATATATTTT

size: -
J: TRBJ2-6
V: TRBV6-5
D: -
CDR3: CASSYEGAGANVLTF
DNA: TGTGCCAGCAGTTACGAGGGGGCTGGGGCCAACGTCCTGACTTTC

size: once
J: TRBJ1-1
V: TRBV4-1
D: -
CDR3: CASSQEPGRMAFF
DNA: TGCGCCAGCAGCCAAGAACCGGGACGTATGGCTTTCTTT

size: -
J: TRBJ1-3
V: TRBV28
D: -
CDR3: CASRFRGLHTIYF
DNA: TGTGCCAGCAGATTCAGGGGACTCCACACCATATATTTT

size: -
J: TRBJ2-7
V: TRBV5-4
D: TRBD1
CDR3: CASSFEGGWDEQYF
DNA: TGTGCCAGCAGCTTTGAAGGGGGCTGGGACGAGCAGTACTTC

size: -
J: TRBJ2-4
V: TRBV7-3
D: -
CDR3: CASSLIRGSKNIQYF
DNA: TGTGCCAGCAGCTTAATACGGGGTTCCAAAAACATTCAGTACTTC

size: -
J: TRBJ2-3
V: TRBV4-2
D: -
CDR3: CASSQEIDTQYF
DNA: TGTGCCAGCAGCCAAGAGATAGATACGCAGTATTTT

size: -
J: TRBJ2-1
V: TRBV7-8
D: TRBD2
CDR3: CASVSSGFWGEQFF
DNA: TGTGCCAGCGTGAGTAGCGGGTTCTGGGGTGAGCAGTTCTTC

size: -
J: TRBJ1-2
V: TRBV7-2
D: -
CDR3: CASSPRGAGYGYTF
DNA: TGTGCCAGCAGCCCAAGGGGCGCGGGTTATGGCTACACCTTC

size: -
J: TRBJ1-5
V: TRBV5-5
D: -
CDR3: CASSFTLGQPQHF
DNA: TGTGCCAGCAGCTTTACACTCGGGCAGCCCCAGCATTTT

size: few
J: TRBJ2-3
V: TRBV9
D: -
CDR3: CASSRDTTDTQYF
DNA: TGTGCCAGCAGCCGGGACACCACAGATACGCAGTATTTT

size: -
J: TRBJ2-2
V: TRBV9
D: -
CDR3: CASSALGRTTTGELFF
DNA: TGTGCCAGCAGCGCCCTTGGACGAACGACCACCGGGGAGCTGTTTTTT

size: -
J: TRBJ1-1
V: TRBV28
D: -
CDR3: CASSLVGTVNTEAFF
DNA: TGTGCCAGCAGTTTAGTTGGTACTGTGAACACTGAAGCTTTCTTT

size: -
J: TRBJ2-7
V: TRBV30
D: -
CDR3: CAWSGTAFGEQYF
DNA: TGTGCCTGGAGTGGGACAGCCTTTGGGGAGCAGTACTTC

size: once
J: TRBJ2-7
V: TRBV13
D: -
CDR3: CASSLKDGRYEQYF
DNA: TGTGCCAGCAGCTTAAAAGACGGGCGCTACGAGCAGTACTTC

size: -
J: TRBJ2-5
V: TRBV4-1
D: TRBD2
CDR3: CASSQAPAGVGAETQYF
DNA: TGCGCCAGCAGCCAAGCACCGGCGGGAGTTGGGGCGGAGACCCAGTACTTC

size: -
J: TRBJ1-2
V: TRBV6-5
D: TRBD1
CDR3: CASSYSQGAYGYTF
DNA: TGTGCCAGCAGTTACTCGCAGGGGGCTTATGGCTACACCTTC

size: many
J: TRBJ2-1
V: TRBV7-9
D: -
CDR3: CASSLEGAAPYNEQFF
DNA: TGTGCCAGCAGCTTAGAAGGAGCGGCGCCCTACAATGAGCAGTTCTTC

size: -
J: TRBJ1-4
V: TRBV11-2
D: -
CDR3: CASSLNSNEKLFF
DNA: TGTGCCAGCAGCTTAAATAGTAATGAAAAACTGTTTTTT

size: many
J: TRBJ1-5
V: TRBV2
D: -
CDR3: CASSVGGGPQHF
DNA: TGTGCCAGCAGTGTGGGAGGGGGGCCCCAGCATTTT

size: -
J: TRBJ2-7
V: TRBV4-3
D: TRBD1
CDR3: CASSEGQGRYEQYF
DNA: TGCGCCAGCAGCGAGGGACAGGGGCGCTACGAGCAGTACTTC

size: few
J: TRBJ1-1
V: TRBV27
D: -
CDR3: CASSPSKGDEAFF
DNA: TGTGCCAGCAGTCCCTCGAAAGGGGATGAAGCTTTCTTT

size: few
J: TRBJ2-1
V: TRBV7-9
D: TRBD2
CDR3: CASSLVLAVNEQFF
DNA: TGTGCCAGCAGCTTAGTACTAGCGGTCAATGAGCAGTTCTTC

size: -
J: TRBJ2-1
V: TRBV7-9
D: -
CDR3: CASSLGLTPAYNEQFF
DNA: TGTGCCAGCAGCTTAGGTCTCACCCCGGCCTACAATGAGCAGTTCTTC

size: once
J: TRBJ2-7
V: TRBV11-2
D: TRBD1
CDR3: CASSFQGAPGYEQYF
DNA: TGTGCCAGCAGCTTTCAGGGGGCGCCCGGCTACGAGCAGTACTTC

size: -
J: TRBJ1-2
V: TRBV7-3
D: TRBD1
CDR3: CPAGGIGYTF
DNA: TGTCCGGCAGGGGGTATCGGCTACACCTTC